Included here is one TCR beta chain sequence, with context. Only in-frame clones appear in the TCRdb table, and some are missing; sequencing was by immunoSEQ multiplex PCR. The sample shows about 35,000 clones, more than 85% of them seen only once. The sample comes from a study of lymphopenia after photon versus proton radiotherapy. This clonotype originated in a man aged 60 to 75 with cholangiocarcinoma. The source material was peripheral blood, sampled from a patient treated with photon-based radiotherapy.

The CDR3 region has the DNA TGTGCCAGCTCACGGACAGGGGGCATCACCGGGGAGCTGTTTTTT. Protein: CASSRTGGITGELFF. This chain uses TRBV18 with TRBJ2-2; 11 nucleotides agree with TRBD1. From germline, CDR1 is KGHSH and CDR2 LQKENI. Trimming took 4 bases from V and 4 from J; bases not matched to a gene: 2. The length of the CDR3 is 15 residues.